This record looks at one TCR beta chain sequence and its context. Its antigen is still unknown. These data originate in a study of cytomegalovirus exposure and HLA in healthy donors (dated by TCRdb to the late 2010s). With regard to the full study: In an earlier analysis of some 610 of the donors, about 260 Gb of sequence data and 90 million to 120 million unique TCR beta sequences from about 179 million T cells were reported. An earlier analysis of some 500 of the donors applied high-throughput TCR beta sequencing to assess whether each TCR beta V gene segment acted as functional or pseudogenic. On average, roughly 250,000 unique TCR beta nucleotide sequences were sequenced per donor among fewer than 500 genotyped donors of the cohort, with roughly 18% of those sequences being non-productive. Every discovery cohort repertoire had been produced on one sequencing platform. A later genetic analysis took genome-wide SNP genotypes for 398 of the 666 donors and used that subset as a discovery cohort. To study patterns of TCR occurrence, a later analysis re-analyzed previously published TCR beta repertoires from 500 to 850 donors and added high-resolution HLA genotyping. The study aimed to test whether signatures of past pathogen exposure could be identified by cataloging public T cell receptors. About five DR-DQ haplotypes were treated as single units for association and clustering because of strong linkage in the cohort. Donor age, sex, ethnicity and CMV serostatus were collected together with the repertoire data. Rather than using new phenotypic data, the later analysis identified candidate immune exposures from TCR beta sequences and from how often those sequences occurred across donors. HLA typing covered class I and class II loci at four-digit resolution. Of the roughly 390 genotyped donors, roughly 76% were placed in the genetic ancestry cluster associated with self-reported Caucasian donors. Along with the approximately 700-subject first cohort, a separate validation cohort of some 130 different subjects was used. The number of typed donors differed by locus: 629-630 for A, B, C, DRB1 and DQB1; 522 for DQA1; 600 to 610 for DPA1; and some 430 for DPB1. Approximately 330 gigabases of sequencing data and 70 million to 95 million unique TCR sequences made up an early release that covered 500 to 700 HLA-typed donors. Using immunosequencing, the study profiled T cell repertoires from 666 subjects and related those repertoires to cytomegalovirus serostatus. To predict cytomegalovirus infection status, the study brought together high-throughput TCR immunosequencing, statistical association of individual TCRs with disease status, and machine learning.

In total, 630 or so healthy bone marrow donors made up the cohort. At the time of sampling, every cohort member was nominally healthy, though immune exposures that went unrecorded were likely present. The donor tested CMV seronegative, placing the donor among the 300 to 450 seronegative members of the cohort. Every donor gave a peripheral blood sample, and the peripheral blood mononuclear cells from that sample were used for TCR beta sequencing. Genomic DNA extraction from the blood cell samples was performed with the Qiagen DNeasy Blood Extraction Kit. The germline V gene specifies KGHSH as CDR1 and LQKENI as CDR2. A distance of 13 bases separates the germline ends of V and J, which lose 1 base and 4 bases respectively. Taken from cysteine to phenylalanine, the CDR3 has 15 residues. Left in the record is the CDR3 DNA by itself, 45 bases read in frame from the first base. Summary of the overall study and its limitations: CMV serostatus was the only immune exposure information available for the cohort. Specific HLA alleles were associated with 15,000 to 20,000 TCR beta sequences at a false discovery rate of 0.05 in a later analysis. In this cohort, only TCR beta chains were sequenced, and detectable features were limited by the absence of alpha or paired-chain data. In an earlier analysis of about 600 of the donors, most TCR beta V segments appeared in productive rearrangements about 87% or about 30% of the time, broadly matching IMGT annotations. Several of the top co-occurrence clusters appeared to be linked to parvovirus B19, influenza, CMV and Epstein-Barr virus, according to a later analysis. A cluster of highly shared sequence variants was judged likely to represent a technical artifact of the sequencing pipeline. In a later analysis, TCR association rates were found to vary across HLA loci, with the most associated TCRs seen for DRB1 alleles and the fewest for HLA-C alleles. Sequencing depth was assumed to be roughly uniform across donors in the presence/absence analyses, though that assumption may not hold. An association between a missense DCLRE1C variant and V-gene and J-gene trimming of TCR beta chains was found in a later genetic analysis and replicated in an independent cohort. The authors suggested that the approach could potentially be extended to other disease states and immunological phenotypes. According to a later analysis, most CMV-associated TCR beta chains appeared to be HLA-restricted, and the HLA associations seemed to be driven largely by CMV exposure. In vitro tests confirmed that three of the cytomegalovirus-associated TCR beta chains recognize cytomegalovirus antigens. Most TCR sequences were observed very rarely across donors, whereas some public TCRs were present in many individuals. Over 15 rarely observed V segments, including chromosome 9 orphons, were excluded from the earlier analysis of about 600 of the donors because counts were too low. Because the 87-base-pair reads could not distinguish some IMGT-functional V segments, including TRBV6-2 and TRBV6-3, those segments were excluded. In both the original and validation cohorts, the classifier was reported to diagnose cytomegalovirus status with high specificity and sensitivity. Linkage disequilibrium might explain the correlated functional status among segregating V segments, but an unknown experimental factor could not be excluded. Because HLA typing was missing for some donors at each locus, association tests included only the typed subset. The study gave a list of 150 to 200 TCR beta chains associated with cytomegalovirus. In a later analysis, HLA-associated TCR beta chains were found to be more clonally expanded and to have lower generation probabilities than equally common non-associated chains. A further reported finding was that TCR beta sequences accurately predicted the HLA-A and HLA-B alleles for most subjects in the first cohort. In a later genetic analysis, fewer N-insertions in productive TCRs were reported among donors in an Asian-associated ancestry cluster than the roughly 640-donor mean. Assigning TCR associations to individual alleles was difficult when HLA alleles, especially DR and DQ, strongly co-occurred.

Library prep was done by the immunoSEQ multiplex PCR assay. For the multiplex PCR, a mixture combining 60 forward primers for TCR Vbeta segments and 13 reverse primers for TCR Jbeta segments was used. A multiplex PCR assay on genomic DNA amplified the CDR3 region of rearranged TCR beta genes. The amplified TCR beta libraries were sequenced on the Illumina HiSeq System as 87-base-pair reads. On the study's bioinformatics: Across the 670 or so repertoires, a later analysis counted some 80 million unique TCR beta chains, some 11 million of which were shared by at least two donors. A nearest-neighbor algorithm error-corrected the raw reads and collapsed the reads into unique sequences, merging closely related sequences to remove PCR and sequencing errors. V, D and J gene segments were assigned by aligning CDR3 sequences to IMGT reference sequences. Each retained sequence needed at least a six-nucleotide match to both a V gene segment and a J gene segment. Rearrangements were classified as productive when the CDR3 lacked stop codons and remained in frame with V and J, and all other rearrangements were classified as non-productive. Following IMGT convention, CDR3 was defined as the stretch from the second conserved V-encoded cysteine to the conserved J-encoded phenylalanine. Sequences without an unambiguous match to a single V gene segment were excluded from the earlier analysis of about 600 of the donors. In an earlier analysis of 587 of the donors, V segments were called functional above 56.7% productive rearrangements and were called segregating when the between-donor standard deviation exceeded 5%. A statistical classification framework was built to diagnose cytomegalovirus status from the catalog of TCR beta chain sequences. In a later analysis, V and J genes were assigned by comparing TCR nucleotide sequences against IMGT/GENE-DB human TR gene sequences. A later analysis assigned CDR3 sequences and most-parsimonious VDJ recombination scenarios with the TCRdist pipeline. In a later analysis, each TCR beta chain was defined by its CDR3 amino acid sequence together with its V-gene family, and reads lacking a unique V-gene family were excluded. To address suspected cross-contamination and a sequencing artifact, a later analysis removed 550 to 750 highly shared, low-generation-probability nucleotide sequences. In a later analysis, a clonal expansion index was calculated for each public chain from normalized within-repertoire ranks of inferred template counts. In a later analysis, generation probabilities were computed with a VDJ recombination model fitted to out-of-frame rearrangements, and the resulting probabilities were checked against IGoR. A later analysis scored TCR-TCR, TCR-HLA and TCR-CMV co-occurrence with hypergeometric tests, applying a repertoire-size bias correction to TCR pairs. A later analysis estimated false discovery rates by permuting HLA or CMV assignments 20 times. In a later analysis, co-occurring TCRs were grouped with DBSCAN, and TCRdist sequence similarity was added when clustering was performed within HLA-allele-positive subsets. Repertoires with fewer than 30,000 or more than 120,000 public chains were left out of co-occurrence clustering, as were about 5 repertoires with anomalous nucleotide sharing. TCRdb re-hosts the immuneACCESS table, in-frame sequences only. Its copies lack some clones; in the studies checked, an unresolved V gene accounts for under half of them, and the cause for the rest is not known. The V and J calls and clone size are taken from that table; D and trimming were inferred from the DNA. The table held for this sample gives some 110,000 clones. The top ten hold over 0.8% of the sample.

The receptor was derived from a man aged 18 to 29 in good health and CMV-seronegative. The sequenced material came from PBMCs. The rearrangement combines TRBV18 with TRBJ1-2; the D gene remains uncertain. In nucleotide form, the sequence is TGTGCCAGCTCACCACGGGCAGAATCCCCCTATGGCTACACCTTC. Its coded protein is CASSPRAESPYGYTF.